Below, 2 T cell receptor beta chains from the same sample are listed, as sequenced in a study of shared clonotypes between healthy human individuals. The data were produced by immunoSEQ multiplex PCR, yet TCRdb's version contains in-frame clones alone and is incomplete. The table has millions of clones, more than 90% seen once. Input material: naive CD4+ T cells sorted from blood. Subset defined: CD45RA+ positively selected. The receptor source for this set is a man younger than 30 in good health.

The V and J genes are TRBV2 and TRBJ2-2; the D gene is possibly TRBD2 (5 bases). CDR3 length: 13 residues. CDR1 is SNHLY and CDR2 is FYNNEI in the germline V gene. The ends were cut back, 3 bases at V and 11 bases at J, with 13 bases in the middle. Here the CDR3 reads CASSELPGIELFF. CDR3 sequence (DNA): TGTGCCAGCAGTGAGCTACCGGGAATCGAGCTGTTTTTT.

This chain connects TRBV7-2 to TRBJ2-3, with D uncertain. The CDR3 totals 15 residues. CDR1 and CDR2 (germline): SGHTA, FQGNSA. V was clipped by 1 base and J by 1 base, with 9 bases between them. In DNA, the CDR3 is TGTGCCAGCAGCTTAGTGCTGCCAGGCACAGATACGCAGTATTTT. It translates to CASSLVLPGTDTQYF.